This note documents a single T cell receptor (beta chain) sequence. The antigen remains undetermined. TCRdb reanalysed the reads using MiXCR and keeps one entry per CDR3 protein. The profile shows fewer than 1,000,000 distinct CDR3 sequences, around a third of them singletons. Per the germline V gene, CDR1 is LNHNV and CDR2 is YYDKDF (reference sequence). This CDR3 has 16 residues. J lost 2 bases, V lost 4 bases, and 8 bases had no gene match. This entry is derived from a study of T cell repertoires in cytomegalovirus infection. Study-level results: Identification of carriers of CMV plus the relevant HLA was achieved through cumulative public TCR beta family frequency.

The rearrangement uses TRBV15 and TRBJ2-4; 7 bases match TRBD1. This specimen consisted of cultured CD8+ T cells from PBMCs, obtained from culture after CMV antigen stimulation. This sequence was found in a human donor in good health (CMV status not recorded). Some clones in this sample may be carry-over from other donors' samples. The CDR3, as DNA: TGTGCCACCAGCATTTTACTGGGACAGACCAAAAACATTCAGTACTTC. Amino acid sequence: CATSILLGQTKNIQYF.